This T cell receptor (beta chain) was captured in a study of blood T cells in healthy people across ages. A word on this clonotype: Its antigen is unknown.

The study, taken as a whole, reports: Roughly linear age-related decline in beta diversity appeared, significant by age about 40.

For the second PCR, which ran for roughly 6 to 11 cycles, a sample-barcoded 5' primer and a J-beta primer mix were used. TCRdb re-called the 5' RACE reads with MiXCR, one entry per CDR3 protein. This sample yields over 700,000 distinct CDR3 sequences, of which 25% are seen a single time; more than 7.5% belongs to the top ten. Between the trimmed V and J ends, which lost 5 bases and 2 bases, there was a span of 13 bases. CDR1 is SGHVS and CDR2 is FQNEAQ in the germline V gene. The length of the CDR3 is 14 residues. The same data also went into a second study, on T cells of mothers and their children. This second report adds: Per mother, over 9 million TCR beta CDR3 reads were obtained; per child, around 2.9 million.

Sequencing was carried out using blood. The chain has TRBV7-8 and TRBJ2-7, with D perhaps matching TRBD1 (5 bases). The TCR sequence derives from a boy younger than 18 in good health. In nucleotides, the CDR3 is TGTGCCAGCAGCACCAGGGAAGGAGCCTACGAGCAGTACTTC. Translating it yields CASSTREGAYEQYF.